This T cell receptor (beta chain) comes out of a study of blood T cell repertoires in COVID-19. The overall study: Italy, Spain and the United States were the sources of the convalescent and acute COVID-19 samples.

V dropped 2 bases and J dropped 5 bases, with 13 bases sitting between them. From germline, CDR1 is SGHDT and CDR2 YYEEEE. The CDR3 totals 14 residues. Enrollees, roughly 18 to 95 years old, lived in 24 US areas. Clinical history as reported by participants underpinned cohort assignment. Clones were read by immunoSEQ multiplex PCR, and TCRdb kept only the in-frame ones, dropping some. The table records fewer than 350,000 clones, under 90% of them present only once. This TCR came from a woman in her forties who had recovered from COVID-19. Sequenced material: PBMCs or T cells enriched from blood (not recorded which). The chain is built from TRBV5-6 and TRBJ2-5; D perhaps matches TRBD2 (5 bases). The CDR3 loop reads CASSFGHGGETQYF. CDR3 DNA sequence: TGTGCCAGCAGCTTCGGTCATGGCGGGGAGACCCAGTACTTC.